These 9 T cell receptor beta chains originate from one sample sequenced in a study of blood T cell repertoires in COVID-19. Sequencing was performed with immunoSEQ multiplex PCR; in TCRdb, only in-frame clones are kept and a portion is missing. The sample contains 15,000 to 20,000 clones, roughly 80% of which appear only once. Sequenced sample: peripheral blood. The receptor set was obtained from a human donor in a cohort sampled during active COVID-19.

This clone has more than one count but fewer than ten. The V call is TRBV3-1 (or the pseudogene TRBV3-2), the J call TRBJ1-5, with a weak D call TRBD1 (6 bases). The CDR3 extends over 15 amino acids. V lost 0 bases and J lost 11, with 17 bases in between. Germline V gene data show CDR1 as LGHDT and CDR2 as YNNKEL (reference sequence). CDR3 loop: CASSQDGGRGAAQHF. CDR3 coding DNA: TGTGCCAGCAGCCAAGATGGGGGGAGGGGGGCCGCCCAGCATTTT.

The CDR3 sequence is CASSEASGGKETQYF. CDR3 sequence (DNA): TGTGCCAGCAGTGAAGCTAGCGGGGGTAAAGAGACCCAGTACTTC. The chain is built from TRBV2 and TRBJ2-5; 9 positions match TRBD2. Germline CDR1 SNHLY, CDR2 FYNNEI. There are 15 residues in the CDR3. The junction had 2 bases not matched to a gene; V was cut back by 0 bases and J by 3 bases.

This rearrangement joins TRBV4-2 to TRBJ2-7; a possible D gene is TRBD1 (6 bases). This CDR3 comprises 11 residues. Per germline, CDR1 LGHNA and CDR2 YNFKEQ. V lost 6 bases and J 4 bases, leaving 7 bases between the germline ends. The CDR3 DNA follows: TGTGCCAGCAGTACAGGGTACGAGCAGTACTTC. It specifies CASSTGYEQYF.

This clone has just one count. The chain uses TRBV7-2 and TRBJ2-3, with 8 nucleotides matching TRBD2. CDR1 and CDR2 (germline): SGHTA, FQGNSA. This CDR3 has 16 residues. Trimming at V came to 3 bases and at J to 4 bases, leaving 9 bases not matched to a gene. The CDR3 bases are TGTGCCAGCAGCTTCGGGGGGGCCGGGTCAGCAGATACGCAGTATTTT. This translates into CASSFGGAGSADTQYF. Full variable domain (rest looked up from reference TRBV7-2 and TRBJ2-3): GAGVSQSPSNKVTEKGKDVELRCDPISGHTALYWYRQSLGQGLEFLIYFQGNSAPDKSGLPSDRFSAERTGGSVSTLTIQRTQQEDSAVYLCASSFGGAGSADTQYFGPGTRLTVL.

V is TRBV7-8 and J is TRBJ2-2, with TRBD2 as a possible D gene (5 bases). Trimming shortened V by 4 bases and J by 1 base, and 13 bases separated the two germline ends. Germline CDR1 and CDR2: SGHVS and FQNEAQ. This CDR3 is 16 amino acids long. As DNA, the CDR3 is TGTGCCAGCAGCTCTGGACGAGGGATGAACACCGGGGAGCTGTTTTTT. Residues: CASSSGRGMNTGELFF.

CDR3 coding DNA: TGTGCCAGCAGCCCGCGTGACAGGTTCTTTGGAAACACCATATATTTT. Amino acids: CASSPRDRFFGNTIYF. V usage is TRBV3-1 (or the pseudogene TRBV3-2) and J usage is TRBJ1-3; maybe TRBD1 (6 bases). The CDR3 runs to 16 residues. V lost 4 bases and J lost 3, with 16 bases in between. In germline, CDR1 is LGHDT, CDR2 YNNKEL (reference sequence).

The rearrangement uses TRBV5-4 and TRBJ2-1; TRBD2 agrees at 10 bases. The germline CDR1 and CDR2 sequences are SGHNT and YYREEE (reference sequence). The CDR3 is made up of 16 amino acids. V trimming: 4 bases; J trimming: 4 bases; junction bases outside the gene matches: 8. CDR3 DNA: TGTGCCAGCAGCCTGGGGCTGGGACTAGCGTACAATGAGCAGTTCTTC. Translated, it gives CASSLGLGLAYNEQFF.

The chain recombines TRBV18 with TRBJ2-7, with 10 bases matching TRBD2. Germline loops: CDR1 KGHSH, CDR2 LQKENI. This CDR3 comprises 14 residues. The V gene end was trimmed by 5 bases and the J gene end by 6 bases; junction bases not matched to a gene: 7. DNA of the CDR3: TGTGCCAGCTCAGCTAGCGGGAGCCTCTCCGAGCAGTACTTC. It specifies CASSASGSLSEQYF.

The rearrangement joins TRBV28 to TRBJ2-7, with TRBD1 matching 9 bases. Unmatched junction bases numbered 6, after V lost 6 bases and J lost 6 bases. Germline loops: CDR1 MDHEN, CDR2 SYDVKM. This CDR3 comprises 13 residues. CDR3 DNA sequence: TGTGCCAGCAGACCGGGACAGGGAGGCGAGCAGTACTTC. It yields the protein CASRPGQGGEQYF.